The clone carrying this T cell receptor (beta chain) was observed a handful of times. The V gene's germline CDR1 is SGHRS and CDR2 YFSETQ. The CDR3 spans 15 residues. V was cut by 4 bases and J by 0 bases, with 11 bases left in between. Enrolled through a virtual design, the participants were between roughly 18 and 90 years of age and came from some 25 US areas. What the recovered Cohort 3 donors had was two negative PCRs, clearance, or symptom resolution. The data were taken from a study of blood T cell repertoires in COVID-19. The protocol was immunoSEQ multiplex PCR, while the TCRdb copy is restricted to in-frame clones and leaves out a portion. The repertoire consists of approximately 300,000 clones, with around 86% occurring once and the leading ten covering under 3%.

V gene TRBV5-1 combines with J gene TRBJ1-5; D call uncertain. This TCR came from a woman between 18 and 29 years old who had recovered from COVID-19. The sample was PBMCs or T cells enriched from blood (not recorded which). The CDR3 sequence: CASSVDGNSNQPQHF. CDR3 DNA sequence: TGCGCCAGCAGCGTGGACGGTAATAGCAATCAGCCCCAGCATTTT.